Here is one TCR beta chain with its context. Its antigen is unidentified. The record originates from a study of shared clonotypes between healthy human individuals. The study's findings and limits: Tissue TCR repertoires likely differ from these blood-only repertoires.

Naive CD8 populations comprised CD45RO-negative cells positively selected for CCR7, excluding terminally differentiated effector memory CD45RA+ cells. All participating donors were Caucasian adults from Nashville, Tennessee. V was cut by 0 bases and J by 1 base, with 14 bases left in between. Germline assignment: CDR1 MGHRA and CDR2 YSYEKL. The CDR3 contains 17 residues. Each cell subset's genomic DNA was divided evenly among several immunoSEQ plates. TCRdb keeps only in-frame clones here, not all; method: immunoSEQ multiplex PCR. This sample has some 2.1 million clones, with less than 95% found just once.

The receptor comes from a man aged 18-30 years in good health. The chain combines TRBV4-1 with TRBJ2-3, with unresolved D. Specimen: naive CD8+ T cells sorted from blood. The CDR3 here is CASSQDPAVTRTDTQYF. In DNA form, the CDR3 reads TGCGCCAGCAGCCAAGATCCTGCGGTTACCCGCACAGATACGCAGTATTTT.